Following are 5 T cell receptor beta chains from one sample sequenced in a study of T-cell memory formation after mild COVID-19. TCRdb recomputed calls from the 5' RACE reads with MiXCR, one row per CDR3 protein. This table holds about 350,000 distinct CDR3 sequences, approximately 15% found once. Material for sequencing was PBMCs or a T cell subset sorted from them (not recorded which). These receptors were taken from a man between 18 and 29 years old who had mild COVID-19 (a few samples of this study predate the infection). Cell type and time point are not known.

This clonotype was found a few times. CDR3 nucleotides: TGTGCCAGCAGCTCCCCCCCGGGGATGGGCTATGGCTACACCTTC. Translating it yields CASSSPPGMGYGYTF. This rearrangement joins TRBV9 to TRBJ1-2; D call uncertain. This CDR3 has 15 amino acids. With 4 bases removed from V and 4 bases from J, the gap between germline ends came to 17 bases. Germline CDR1 and CDR2: SGDLS and YYNGEE.

This clonotype has a handful of counts. The chain's CDR3 is CASSQGLSNQPQHF. As DNA, the CDR3 is TGCGCCAGCAGCCAAGGCCTCTCAAATCAGCCCCAGCATTTT. The genes are TRBV4-3 and TRBJ1-5; no clear D gene. CDR3 length: 14 amino acids. Trimming removed 1 base at V and 4 bases at J, with 8 bases between. Germline V gene lookup returns CDR1 LGHNA and CDR2 YSLEER.

J is TRBJ2-3 and V is TRBV20-1; D is undetermined. Germline CDR1 is DFQATT and CDR2 is SNEGSKA (reference sequence). V lost 0 bases and J 4 bases, leaving 11 bases between the germline ends. The CDR3 is made up of 14 amino acids. The CDR3 loop reads CSAREMEPADTQYF. In DNA, the CDR3 is TGCAGTGCTAGAGAAATGGAGCCGGCAGATACGCAGTATTTT.

The gene calls are TRBV11-2 and TRBJ2-2; 9 nucleotides line up with TRBD2. The length of the CDR3 is 16 residues. The J segment lost 6 bases and the V segment lost 2 bases, leaving 7 bases of the junction unmatched. The germline CDR1 and CDR2 sequences are SGHAT and FQNNGV. CDR3 residues: CASSLTPSGGPGELFF. The CDR3 nucleotides read TGTGCCAGCAGCTTAACCCCCAGCGGGGGGCCCGGGGAGCTGTTTTTT.

The sample holds a few counts of this clonotype. The J gene is TRBJ2-2, the V gene TRBV12-3 or TRBV12-4; D possibly corresponds to TRBD2 (6 bases). Trimming cost V 4 bases and J 2 bases, with 11 bases left between them. This CDR3 region has 15 residues. In nucleotides, the CDR3 is TGTGCCAGCAGTTGGGGAGGACTCAACACCGGGGAGCTGTTTTTT. Its protein is CASSWGGLNTGELFF.